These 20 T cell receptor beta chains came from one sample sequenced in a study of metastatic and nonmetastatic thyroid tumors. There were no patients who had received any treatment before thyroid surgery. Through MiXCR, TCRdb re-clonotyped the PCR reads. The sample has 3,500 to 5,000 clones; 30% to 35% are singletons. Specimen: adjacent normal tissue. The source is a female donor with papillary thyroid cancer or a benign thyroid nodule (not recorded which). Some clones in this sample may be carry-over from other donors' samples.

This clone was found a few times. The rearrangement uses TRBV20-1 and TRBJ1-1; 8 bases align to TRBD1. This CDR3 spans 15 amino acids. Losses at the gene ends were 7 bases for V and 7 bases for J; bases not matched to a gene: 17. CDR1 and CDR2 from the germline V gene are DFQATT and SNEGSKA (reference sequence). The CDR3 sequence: CSVLGQRTGYGEAFF. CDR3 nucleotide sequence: TGCAGTGTCCTAGGCCAGAGGACAGGGTATGGTGAAGCTTTCTTT.

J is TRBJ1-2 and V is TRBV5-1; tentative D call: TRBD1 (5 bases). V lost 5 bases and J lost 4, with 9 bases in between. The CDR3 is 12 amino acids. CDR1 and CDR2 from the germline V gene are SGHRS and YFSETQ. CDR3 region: CASSQDSYGYTF. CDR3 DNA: TGCGCCAGCAGTCAAGACAGCTATGGCTACACCTTC.

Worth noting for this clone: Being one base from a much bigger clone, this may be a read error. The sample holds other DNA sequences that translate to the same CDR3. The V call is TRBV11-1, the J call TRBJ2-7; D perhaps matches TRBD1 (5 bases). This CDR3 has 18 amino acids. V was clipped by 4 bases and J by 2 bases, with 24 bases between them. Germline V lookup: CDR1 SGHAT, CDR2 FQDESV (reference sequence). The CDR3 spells CASSSSFGSPWGAYEQYF. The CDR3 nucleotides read TGTGCCAGCAGCTCGTCGTTCGGGTCCCCATGGGGCGCCTACGAGCAGTACTTC.

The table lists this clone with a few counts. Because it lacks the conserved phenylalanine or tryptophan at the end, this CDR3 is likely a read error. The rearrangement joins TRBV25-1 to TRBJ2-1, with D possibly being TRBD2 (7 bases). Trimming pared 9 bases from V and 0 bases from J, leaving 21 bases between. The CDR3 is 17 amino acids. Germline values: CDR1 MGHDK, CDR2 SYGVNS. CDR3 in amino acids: CARSQRGGRSSYNEQFL. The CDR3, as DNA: TGTGCCAGGAGCCAAAGGGGGGGACGGAGCTCCTACAATGAGCAGTTCCTC.

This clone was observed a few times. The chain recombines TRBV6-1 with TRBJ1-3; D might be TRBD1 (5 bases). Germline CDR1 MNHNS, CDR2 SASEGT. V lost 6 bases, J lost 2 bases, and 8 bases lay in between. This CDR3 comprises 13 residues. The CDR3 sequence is CASRRGTGNTIYF. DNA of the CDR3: TGTGCCAGCAGAAGGGGTACTGGAAACACCATATATTTT.

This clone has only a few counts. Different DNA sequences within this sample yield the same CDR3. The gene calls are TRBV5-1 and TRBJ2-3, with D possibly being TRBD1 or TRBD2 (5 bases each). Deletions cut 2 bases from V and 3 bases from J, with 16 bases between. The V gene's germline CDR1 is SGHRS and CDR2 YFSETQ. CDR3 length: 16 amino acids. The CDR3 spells CASSFLHWGRTDTQYF. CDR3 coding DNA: TGCGCCAGCAGCTTCCTCCATTGGGGGAGAACAGATACGCAGTATTTT.

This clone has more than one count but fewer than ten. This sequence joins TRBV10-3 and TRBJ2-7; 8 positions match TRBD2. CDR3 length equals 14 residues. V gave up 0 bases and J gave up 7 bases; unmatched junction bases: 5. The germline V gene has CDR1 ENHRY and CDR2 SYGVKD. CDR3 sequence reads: CAISESELAAEQYF. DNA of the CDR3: TGTGCCATCAGTGAGTCCGAACTAGCGGCAGAGCAGTACTTC.

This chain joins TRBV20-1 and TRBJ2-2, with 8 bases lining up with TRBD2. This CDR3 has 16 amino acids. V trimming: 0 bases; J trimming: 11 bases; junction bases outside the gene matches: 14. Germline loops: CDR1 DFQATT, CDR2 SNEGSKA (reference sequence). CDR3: CSARDSSTSAMGELFF. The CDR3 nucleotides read TGCAGTGCTAGAGATAGCTCGACTAGCGCAATGGGAGAGCTGTTTTTT.

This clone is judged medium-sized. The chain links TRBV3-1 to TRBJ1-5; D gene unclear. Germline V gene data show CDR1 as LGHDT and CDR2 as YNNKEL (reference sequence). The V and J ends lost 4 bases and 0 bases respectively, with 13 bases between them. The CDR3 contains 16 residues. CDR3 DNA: TGTGCCAGCAGCCGCTTGCCAGGCTCTAGCAATCAGCCCCAGCATTTT. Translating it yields CASSRLPGSSNQPQHF.

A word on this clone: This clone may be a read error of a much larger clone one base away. The CDR3 DNA reads as TGCAGTGCCCGGACTGGCAACTGGGGTGAGCAGTTCTTC. This gives the protein CSARTGNWGEQFF. V is TRBV20-1 and J is TRBJ2-1; possibly TRBD2 for D (5 bases). The V gene's germline CDR1 is DFQATT and CDR2 SNEGSKA (reference sequence). Between the trimmed V and J ends, which lost 6 bases and 9 bases, there was a span of 18 bases. The CDR3 runs to 13 residues.

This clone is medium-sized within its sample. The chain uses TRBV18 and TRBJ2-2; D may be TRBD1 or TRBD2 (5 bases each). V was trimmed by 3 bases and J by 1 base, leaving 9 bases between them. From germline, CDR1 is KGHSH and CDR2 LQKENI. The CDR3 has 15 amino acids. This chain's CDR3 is CASSPGTMNTGELFF. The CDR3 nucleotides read TGTGCCAGCTCACCGGGGACGATGAACACCGGGGAGCTGTTTTTT.

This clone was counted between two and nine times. CDR3 coding DNA: TGTGCCAGCAGCCCGTCGCACGCTAACTATGGCTACACCTTC. Translating it yields CASSPSHANYGYTF. The V and J genes are TRBV6-1 and TRBJ1-2; D gene unclear. The CDR3 covers 14 residues. Germline V gives CDR1 MNHNS, CDR2 SASEGT. Trimming took off 6 bases at V and 0 bases at J, with 11 bases between the two ends.

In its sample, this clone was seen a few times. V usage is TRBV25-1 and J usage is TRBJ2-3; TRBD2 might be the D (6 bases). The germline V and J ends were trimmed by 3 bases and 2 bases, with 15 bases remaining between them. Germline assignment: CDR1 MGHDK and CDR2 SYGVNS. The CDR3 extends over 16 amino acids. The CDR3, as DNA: TGTGCCAGCAGTGAGGAGGGGACGGTCTACACAGATACGCAGTATTTT. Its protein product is CASSEEGTVYTDTQYF.

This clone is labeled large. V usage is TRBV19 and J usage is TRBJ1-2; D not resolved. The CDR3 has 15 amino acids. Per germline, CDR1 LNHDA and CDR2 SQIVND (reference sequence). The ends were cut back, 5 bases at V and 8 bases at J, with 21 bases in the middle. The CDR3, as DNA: TGTGCCAGTAGTCTTATTCCCACTGGCCGTGGGGGCTACACCTTC. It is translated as CASSLIPTGRGGYTF. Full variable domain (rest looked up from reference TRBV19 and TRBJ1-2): DGGITQSPKYLFRKEGQNVTLSCEQNLNHDAMYWYRQDPGQGLRLIYYSQIVNDFQKGDIAEGYSVSREKKESFPLTVTSAQKNPTAFYLCASSLIPTGRGGYTFGSGTRLTVV.

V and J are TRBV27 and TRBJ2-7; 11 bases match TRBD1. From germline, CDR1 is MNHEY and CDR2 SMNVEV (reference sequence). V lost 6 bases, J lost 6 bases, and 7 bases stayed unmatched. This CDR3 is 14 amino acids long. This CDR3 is CASSLLGQGAEQYF. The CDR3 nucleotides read TGTGCCAGCAGCCTCCTTGGACAGGGGGCCGAGCAGTACTTC.

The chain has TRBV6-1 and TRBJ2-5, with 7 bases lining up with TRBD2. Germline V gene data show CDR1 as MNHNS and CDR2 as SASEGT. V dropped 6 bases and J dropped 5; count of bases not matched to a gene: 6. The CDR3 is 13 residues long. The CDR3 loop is CASRQSGTETQYF. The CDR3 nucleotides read TGTGCCAGCAGACAGAGCGGGACGGAGACCCAGTACTTC.

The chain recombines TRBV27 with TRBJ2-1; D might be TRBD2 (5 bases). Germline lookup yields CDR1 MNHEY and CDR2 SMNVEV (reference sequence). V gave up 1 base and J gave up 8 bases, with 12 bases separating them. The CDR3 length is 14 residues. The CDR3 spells CASSLYTREDEQFF. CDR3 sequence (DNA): TGTGCCAGCAGTTTATACACTAGAGAGGATGAGCAGTTCTTC.

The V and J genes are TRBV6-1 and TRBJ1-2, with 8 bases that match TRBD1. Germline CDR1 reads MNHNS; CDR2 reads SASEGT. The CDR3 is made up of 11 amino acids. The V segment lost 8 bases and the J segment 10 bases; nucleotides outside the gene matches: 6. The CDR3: CASVRQGPYTF. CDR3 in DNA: TGTGCCAGCGTAAGACAGGGGCCCTACACCTTC.

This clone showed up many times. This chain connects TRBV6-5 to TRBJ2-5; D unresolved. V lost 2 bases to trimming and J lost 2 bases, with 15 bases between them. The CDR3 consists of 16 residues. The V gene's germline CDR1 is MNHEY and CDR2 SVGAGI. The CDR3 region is CASSYDPNSGQETQYF. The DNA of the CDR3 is TGTGCCAGCAGTTACGACCCCAACTCCGGGCAAGAGACCCAGTACTTC.

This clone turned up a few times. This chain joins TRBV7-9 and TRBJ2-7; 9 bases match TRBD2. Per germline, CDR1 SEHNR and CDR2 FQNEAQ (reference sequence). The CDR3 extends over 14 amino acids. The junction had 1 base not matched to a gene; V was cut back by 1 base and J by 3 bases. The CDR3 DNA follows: TGTGCCAGCAGCTTAGGGACTAGCGACTACGAGCAGTACTTC. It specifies CASSLGTSDYEQYF.